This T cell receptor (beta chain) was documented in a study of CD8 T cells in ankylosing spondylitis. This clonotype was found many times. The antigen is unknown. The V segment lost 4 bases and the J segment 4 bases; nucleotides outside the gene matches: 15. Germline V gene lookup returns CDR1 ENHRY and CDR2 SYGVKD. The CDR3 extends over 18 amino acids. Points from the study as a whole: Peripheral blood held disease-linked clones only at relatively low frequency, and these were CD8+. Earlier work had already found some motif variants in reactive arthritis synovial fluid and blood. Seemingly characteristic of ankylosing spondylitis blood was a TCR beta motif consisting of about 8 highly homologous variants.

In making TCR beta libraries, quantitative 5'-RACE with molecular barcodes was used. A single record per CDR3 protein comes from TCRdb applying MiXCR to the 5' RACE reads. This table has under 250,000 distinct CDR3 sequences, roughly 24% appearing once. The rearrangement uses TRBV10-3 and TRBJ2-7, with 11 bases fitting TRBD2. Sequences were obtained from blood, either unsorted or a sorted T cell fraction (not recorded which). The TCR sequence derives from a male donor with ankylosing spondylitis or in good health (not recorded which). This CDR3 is CAISGPGSGRARTYEQYF. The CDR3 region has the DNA TGTGCCATCAGTGGTCCCGGTAGCGGGAGGGCCCGCACGTACGAGCAGTACTTC.